This T cell receptor beta chain was identified in a study of T cell responses to AZD1222 COVID-19 vaccine. Study observations and caveats: Regions 160-218 and 743-854 dominated among vaccine-associated CD4 TCRs spanning spike.

The table came from immunoSEQ multiplex PCR; TCRdb's copy has only in-frame clones and leaves some out. Of tens of thousands of clones in the sample, about four fifths were seen once. As regards this clone: Its antigen remains unknown.

The length of the CDR3 is 13 residues. CDR1 is SGHNT and CDR2 is YENEEA in the germline V gene. V dropped 3 bases and J dropped 7 bases, with 10 bases sitting between them. Sequenced here: peripheral blood, sampled on day 0 of AZD1222 vaccination. The rearrangement joins TRBV11-3 to TRBJ2-1; TRBD2 is a possible D gene (6 bases). The sequence was obtained from an adult in good health. The CDR3 reads CASSLEGFNEQFF. As DNA, the CDR3 is TGTGCCAGCAGCTTGGAGGGGTTTAATGAGCAGTTCTTC.